This T cell receptor beta chain was recorded in a study of read filtering for tumor transcriptome and immune sequencing. For the study at large: Fewer than ten patients were R-ISS I, about 16 were R-ISS II, roughly 7 were R-ISS III. Study conclusions and caveats: Even smaller IR-seq throughput identified most shared clonotypes. IR-seq and RNA-seq agreed better without single-read clonotypes.

The CDR3 is made up of 13 amino acids. The ends were cut back, 7 bases at V and 7 bases at J, with 17 bases in the middle. Per germline, CDR1 DFQATT and CDR2 SNEGSKA (reference sequence). From roughly 390 ng of RNA, a library with molecular barcoded alpha/delta and beta/gamma adaptors was made. MiXCR was run by TCRdb on the reads, yielding one entry per CDR3 protein. The table shows 5,000 to 6,500 distinct CDR3 sequences, with roughly a quarter occurring only once. This clonotype was observed many times. Antigen unknown. Specimen: a population of CD138-negative cells sorted from bone marrow. This TCR derives from a donor at least 40 years old with multiple myeloma. The chain combines TRBV20-1 with TRBJ2-1; a weak D match, TRBD1 (6 bases). CDR3 loop: CSVVPGVRNEQFF. As DNA, the CDR3 is TGCAGTGTGGTGCCAGGGGTGAGAAATGAGCAGTTCTTC.